The 6 T cell receptor beta chains reported below all come from one sample, sequenced in a study of identical twins. TCRdb ran MiXCR on the 5' RACE reads and lists one entry per CDR3 protein. The sample holds hundreds of thousands of distinct CDR3 sequences; over 15% are singletons and the top ten take roughly 14%. The sample was also reused in another study, on T cells expressing NK-cell markers.

Sequenced sample: PBMCs. These receptors all stem from a woman under 30 in good health.

The chain carries TRBV14 and TRBJ1-4; no reliable D call. The CDR3 extends over 13 amino acids. Per the germline V gene, CDR1 is SGHDN and CDR2 is FVKESK. Deletions cut 6 bases from V and 0 bases from J, with 5 bases between. DNA for the CDR3: TGTGCCAGCAGTCGAGCAACTAATGAAAAACTGTTTTTT. Protein sequence: CASSRATNEKLFF.

The chain has TRBV3-1 and TRBJ1-1; TRBD1 aligns across 7 bases. This CDR3 has 14 residues. Trimming cost V 3 bases and J 5 bases; bases outside gene matches: 6. Germline assignment: CDR1 LGHDT and CDR2 YNNKEL (reference sequence). The CDR3, as DNA: TGTGCCAGCAGCCAGGCCGGGACAGCTACTGAAGCTTTCTTT. Amino acid sequence: CASSQAGTATEAFF.

This chain joins TRBV7-2 and TRBJ2-5; D perhaps matches TRBD2 (5 bases). The ends were cut back, 6 bases at V and 5 bases at J, with 16 bases in the middle. This CDR3 comprises 14 residues. CDR1 is SGHTA, CDR2 FQGNSA, per germline. The CDR3 DNA reads as TGTGCCAGCAGTTTTTCCGGTTCGGGGGAGACCCAGTACTTC. Translating it yields CASSFSGSGETQYF.

The chain is built from TRBV15 and TRBJ1-3; D gene ambiguous. The V gene lost 1 base and the J gene lost 4 bases, with 11 bases spanning the gap. This CDR3 contains 15 residues. CDR1 and CDR2 (germline): LNHNV, YYDKDF (reference sequence). The CDR3 nucleotides are TGTGCCACCAGCAGAGGATCGGGGTACGGAAACACCATATATTTT. Encoded protein: CATSRGSGYGNTIYF.

The chain has TRBV20-1 and TRBJ1-1; D is unresolved. Trimming stripped 1 base from V and 0 bases from J, with 6 bases between. This CDR3 region has 13 residues. CDR1 is DFQATT, CDR2 SNEGSKA, per germline (reference sequence). In nucleotides, the CDR3 is TGCAGTGCTAGAGCTCCGGTGAACACTGAAGCTTTCTTT. It is translated as CSARAPVNTEAFF.

This clonotype came up many times. V gene TRBV12-3 or TRBV12-4 combines with J gene TRBJ2-1; no definite D call. The CDR3 extends over 13 amino acids. The V end was cut by 3 bases, the J end by 6 bases, with 9 bases between. CDR3 in amino acids: CASSFPGLNEQFF. CDR3 DNA: TGTGCCAGCAGTTTTCCCGGGCTCAATGAGCAGTTCTTC.